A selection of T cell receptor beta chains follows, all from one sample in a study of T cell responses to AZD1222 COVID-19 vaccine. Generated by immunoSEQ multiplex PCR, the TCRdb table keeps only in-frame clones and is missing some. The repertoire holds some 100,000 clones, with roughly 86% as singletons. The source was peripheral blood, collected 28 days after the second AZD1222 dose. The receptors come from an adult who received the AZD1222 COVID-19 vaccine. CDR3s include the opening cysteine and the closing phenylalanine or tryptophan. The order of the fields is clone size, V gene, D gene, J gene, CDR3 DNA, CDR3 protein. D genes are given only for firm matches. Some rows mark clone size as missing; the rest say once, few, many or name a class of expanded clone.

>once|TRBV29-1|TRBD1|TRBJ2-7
TGCAGCGTTGAAAGGGTGGTGCAGGGGGTCTACGAGCAGTACTTC
CSVERVVQGVYEQYF
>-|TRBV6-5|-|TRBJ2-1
TGTGCCAGCAGTTGGGGGGTAGGAAATGAGCAGTTCTTC
CASSWGVGNEQFF
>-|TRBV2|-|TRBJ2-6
TGTGCCAGCGAGGGGGACTACTCTGGGGCCAACGTCCTGACTTTC
CASEGDYSGANVLTF
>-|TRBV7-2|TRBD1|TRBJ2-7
TGTGCCAGCAGCCGCAGGGGGACAGGGGATTACGAGCAGTACTTC
CASSRRGTGDYEQYF
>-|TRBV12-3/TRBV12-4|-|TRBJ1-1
TGTGCCAGCAGAAACAGGGTGGTGACTGAAGCTTTCTTT
CASRNRVVTEAFF
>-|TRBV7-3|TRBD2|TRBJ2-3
TGTGCCAGCAGCTCCCACCGAGCGGGGCCCACAGATACGCAGTATTTT
CASSSHRAGPTDTQYF
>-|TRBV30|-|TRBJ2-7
TGTGCCTGGGGACAGGGAGGGGGCGAGCAGTACTTC
CAWGQGGGEQYF
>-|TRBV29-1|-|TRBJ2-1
TGCAGCGTTGAAGTGTACAATGAGCAGTTCTTC
CSVEVYNEQFF
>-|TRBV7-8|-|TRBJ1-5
TGTGCCAGCAGCCCGTCTCCCGCAGGGTTCGGATCCAATCAGCCCCAGCATTTT
CASSPSPAGFGSNQPQHF
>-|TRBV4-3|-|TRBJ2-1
TGCGCCAGCAGCCAAGAGACGACGGGTTTATCGGATGAGCAGTTCTTC
CASSQETTGLSDEQFF
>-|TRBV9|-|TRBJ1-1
TGTGCCAGCAGCGTAGACGGCAGGAACACTGAAGCTTTCTTT
CASSVDGRNTEAFF
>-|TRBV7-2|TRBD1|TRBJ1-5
TGTGCCAGCAGCAGAGCCGGGACAGGGGACCAGCCCCAGCATTTT
CASSRAGTGDQPQHF
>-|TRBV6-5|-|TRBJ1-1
TGTGCCAGCAGTTACTCGATGAACAGAGGTGAGAAAGCTTTCTTT
CASSYSMNRGEKAFF
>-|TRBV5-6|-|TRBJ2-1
TGTGCCAGCAGCTCTGAGGGCCCACAGGCCAGCTCCTACAATGAGCAGTTCTTC
CASSSEGPQASSYNEQFF
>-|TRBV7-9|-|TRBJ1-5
TGTGCCAGCAGCTTAAGTACGGCCTATAGCAATCAGCCCCAGCATTTT
CASSLSTAYSNQPQHF
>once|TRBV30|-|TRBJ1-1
TGTGCCTGGCTAAACGGTGGGCAGCCGAACACTGAAGCTTTCTTT
CAWLNGGQPNTEAFF
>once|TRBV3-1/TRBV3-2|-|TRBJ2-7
TGTGCCAGCAGCCAAGACGGGACGCCTATGAACGAGCAGTACTTC
CASSQDGTPMNEQYF
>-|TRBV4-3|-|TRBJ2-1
TGCGCCAGCAGCCAAGACCCCGACTATGGGAGCTCCTACAATGAGCAGTTCTTC
CASSQDPDYGSSYNEQFF
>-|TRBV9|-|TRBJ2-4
TGTGCCAGCAGCACCACCGGGAGTGGGGCCAAAAACATTCAGTACTTC
CASSTTGSGAKNIQYF
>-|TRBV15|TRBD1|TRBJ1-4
TGTGCCACCAGCAGAGACCAGGGGGCGCGGACATCTGAAAAACTGTTTTTT
CATSRDQGARTSEKLFF
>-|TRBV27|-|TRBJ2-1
TGTGCCAGCAAAGGGTCCTCGAGAGGCACCTACAATGAGCAGTTCTTC
CASKGSSRGTYNEQFF
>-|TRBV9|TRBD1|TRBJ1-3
TGTGCCAGCAGCGCGGGACAGGGAAGCTCTGGAAACACCATATATTTT
CASSAGQGSSGNTIYF
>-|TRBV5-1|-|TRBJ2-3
TGCGCCAGCAGCTGGCAGGACTACCGCACAGATACGCAGTATTTT
CASSWQDYRTDTQYF
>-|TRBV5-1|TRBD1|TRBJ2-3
TGCGCCAGCAGAGAAGGGGGCAGCACAGATACGCAGTATTTT
CASREGGSTDTQYF
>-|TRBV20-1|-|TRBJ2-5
TGCAGTGCTAGTGTGACCGTCTCCAGGGAGACCCAGTACTTC
CSASVTVSRETQYF